The present T cell receptor beta chain was sequenced within a study of blood T cell repertoires in COVID-19. Overall study: The cDNA or gDNA used as material had been derived from T cells, B-cell-depleted T cells, or PBMCs.

The study drew participants aged roughly 18 to 95 years from some 23 US areas. Recovered status in Cohort 3 required two negative PCRs, clearance, or symptom resolution. The germline CDR1 and CDR2 sequences are SGHNT and YYREEE (reference sequence). Trimming took 5 bases from V and 7 from J; bases not matched to a gene: 4. The CDR3 has 13 residues. Clones were sequenced by immunoSEQ multiplex PCR, and TCRdb holds only the in-frame ones, with some missing. Among 190,000 or so clones listed, over 80% were seen once. This sequence originates from a man aged 25-45 years who had recovered from COVID-19. The rearrangement links TRBV5-4 to TRBJ2-1; 9 positions match TRBD1. The specimen sequenced was PBMCs or T cells enriched from blood (not recorded which). The CDR3 loop is CASSSDRGNEQFF. The CDR3 nucleotides read TGTGCCAGCAGTTCGGACAGGGGAAATGAGCAGTTCTTC.